The subject of this entry is one T cell receptor (beta chain). Its target is not known. This sample was included in a study of T-cell reconstitution after alpha-beta-depleted transplantation in children. General study points: Expanded graft clones numbering several hundred reportedly gave rise to alpha-beta T cells about two months after transplant. Newly generated T cells supplied most T-cell counts and diversity one year post-transplant. There were some patients whose high TCRbeta diversity at day 60 came from surviving recipient T cells and thymic progenitors.

Construction of the TCRbeta library involved unique molecular identifiers. One entry per CDR3 protein, called by TCRdb with MiXCR from the PCR reads. The top ten clones hold approximately 55% of a sample with 60,000 to 85,000 distinct CDR3 sequences, approximately 18% of them seen once. CDR1 is LGHDT, CDR2 YNNKEL, per germline (reference sequence). V was pared by 1 base and J by 6 bases, with 12 bases between. The CDR3 contains 14 residues. The rearrangement uses TRBV3-1 and TRBJ2-5; D is unresolved. The origin of this receptor is a male patient between 2 and 15 years old who had a stem cell transplant for acute lymphoblastic leukemia, so the T cells may come from the graft donor. This specimen consisted of PBMCs, mostly from graft donor cells, obtained 360 days after TCRalphabeta/CD19-depleted stem cell transplant. The CDR3 region is CASSQVAPGKTQYF. The CDR3 bases are TGTGCCAGCAGCCAAGTGGCCCCTGGGAAGACCCAGTACTTC.